This TCR beta chain came from a study of blood T cell repertoires in COVID-19 (dated by TCRdb to 2020 to 2021). Study-level background: Collaborator samples came from the United States, Italy and Spain and covered acute and convalescent phases of COVID-19. The material from the prospective study consisted of cDNA or gDNA derived from T cells, B-cell-depleted T cells, or PBMCs. Where HLA class I and class II types were available, the types were taken from metadata supplied by the sample provider, not from assay-based typing. The samples were drawn from two sources: the first 160 participants of the ongoing ImmuneRACE study, and 1,254 subjects contributed by 6 global collaborators. The repertoires were released in a freely available public database intended as a resource for research on the immune response to SARS-CoV-2. Subjects who had been exposed to COVID-19, were actively infected with it, or had recovered from it provided the deeply sampled blood TCRbeta repertoires that made up the dataset. The sample metadata nearly always contained a de-identified subject ID, COVID-19 status, age in years and sex. What the authors observed across the whole study: The amount of clinical and demographic metadata varied by source and participant and was provided uncurated.

Collaborating institutions collected whole blood in K2EDTA tubes following their own protocols. For TCRbeta analysis, collaborator samples were shipped as frozen whole blood, as isolated PBMCs, or as DNA extracted from either sample type. Deletion took 6 bases off V and 6 bases off J, with a span of 11 bases between the germline ends. As encoded in the germline V gene, CDR1 is KGHSH while CDR2 is LQKENI. The CDR3 covers 13 residues, taking in both the cysteine and the phenylalanine. CDR3 DNA only is kept here, 39 bases in frame from base 1. This clone was counted a few times. Its antigen is still unknown. Base quality data are lacking; no much larger clone is found one base away. The immunoSEQ Assay, a bias-controlled multiplex PCR, was used to amplify TCRbeta CDR3 regions from genomic DNA. For the original study's pipeline: The number of nucleated cells in each sample was estimated by amplification of reference gene primers within the assay. To quantify the absolute abundance of each unique TCRbeta CDR3 rearrangement, sequence reads were collapsed and filtered. Productive Simpson clonality was computed per sample as the square root of Simpson's diversity index over productive rearrangements. Not all clones reach the TCRdb copy of this immuneACCESS table, which keeps in-frame sequences only. Checked studies attribute under half of the gap to unresolved V genes and leave the rest unexplained. The DNA was the basis for D and trimming; V, J and clone size are from that table. This sample has around 80,000 clones in its table, and over 70% of those were observed once. Of the sample, roughly 5.6% is held by the ten largest clones.

Sequencing used peripheral blood. The sequence came from a man aged 45-65 years with active or convalescent COVID-19. The sequence is built from TRBV18 and TRBJ2-2; a confident D gene designation cannot be given. The DNA sequence follows: TGTGCCAGCTCGGTTCATTCGGCCGGGGAGCTGTTTTTT. Its translation reads: CASSVHSAGELFF.